The 2 T cell receptor beta chains below were found in one sample sequenced in a study of Ad26.COV2.S vaccination and SARS-CoV-2 variants. Only in-frame clones appear in the TCRdb table, and some are missing; sequencing was by immunoSEQ multiplex PCR. The data show under 550,000 clones, 80% to 95% seen once. The treatment was: about 20 received Ad26.COV2.S at low or high dose, single or two shots; roughly 5 received placebo; per-sample allocation not given. Repertoires come from day 63 after the first vaccine or placebo injection. Sequenced here: peripheral blood, sampled in a trial of Ad26.COV2.S vaccine versus placebo. The receptors here all came from a person aged 18 to 65 who received the Ad26.COV2.S COVID-19 vaccine or a placebo.

V is TRBV7-9 and J is TRBJ2-6, with D uncertain. V shed 0 bases and J shed 4 bases, with 7 bases lying between them. Germline CDR1 SEHNR, CDR2 FQNEAQ (reference sequence). The CDR3 is 15 amino acids. The CDR3 DNA is TGTGCCAGCAGCTTAGCGGGAACCGGGGCCAACGTCCTGACTTTC. Translating gives CASSLAGTGANVLTF.

This chain connects TRBV10-3 to TRBJ2-3, with 11 positions matching TRBD2. CDR1 ENHRY and CDR2 SYGVKD come from the germline V gene. The CDR3 has 15 residues. Losses at the gene ends were 8 bases for V and 5 bases for J; bases not matched to a gene: 9. This CDR3 reads CAIGRVAGGEDTQYF. Here the CDR3 DNA reads TGTGCCATCGGGCGGGTAGCGGGAGGGGAAGATACGCAGTATTTT.